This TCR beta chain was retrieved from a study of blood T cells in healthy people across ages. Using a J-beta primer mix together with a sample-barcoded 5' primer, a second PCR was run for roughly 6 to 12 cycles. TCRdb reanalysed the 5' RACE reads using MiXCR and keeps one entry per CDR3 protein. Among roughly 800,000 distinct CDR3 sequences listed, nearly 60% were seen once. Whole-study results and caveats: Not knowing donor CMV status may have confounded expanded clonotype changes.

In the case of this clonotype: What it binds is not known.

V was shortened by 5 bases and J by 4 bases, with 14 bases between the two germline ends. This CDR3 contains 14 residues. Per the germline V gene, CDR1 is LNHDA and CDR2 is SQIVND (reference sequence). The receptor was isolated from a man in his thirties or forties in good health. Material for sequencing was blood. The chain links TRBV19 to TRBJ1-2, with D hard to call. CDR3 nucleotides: TGTGCCAGTAGTCCCGGGTGGCCGATCTATGGCTACACCTTC. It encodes CASSPGWPIYGYTF.